This T cell receptor beta chain was recorded in a study of CD8 T cells in ankylosing spondylitis. Findings and limits, study-wide: Disease-associated clonotypes exhibited CD8+ identity and were relatively infrequent in peripheral blood.

The CDR3 is made up of 19 amino acids. Libraries for TCR beta were made by quantitative 5'-RACE with molecular barcodes. Via MiXCR, TCRdb re-called the 5' RACE reads, giving one row per CDR3 protein. Of roughly 140,000 distinct CDR3 sequences listed, roughly 44% are singletons. On this clonotype itself: Its specificity is unknown. An end of the junction does not agree with germline; a read error may underlie this.

The V and J genes are TRBV12-3 or TRBV12-4 and TRBJ2-1; 9 bases are shared with TRBD2. The TCR was taken from a male donor with ankylosing spondylitis. Sequencing was performed on synovial fluid, either unsorted or a sorted T cell fraction (not recorded which). CDR3 nucleotide sequence: TGTGCCTGCAGTTGGGGGCGCGGGGGGGCCTTTAGCTCCTACAATGAGCAGTTCTTC. Protein sequence: CACSWGRGGAFSSYNEQFF.